These T cell receptor beta chains were read from a single sample in a study of cytomegalovirus exposure and HLA in healthy donors. Assay used: immunoSEQ multiplex PCR; TCRdb lists only in-frame clones, some missing. The sample lists more than 85,000 clones, roughly four fifths occurring once. The sample was PBMCs. The source of these receptors is a female donor in good health and CMV-seronegative. The CDR3 runs from the conserved cysteine through the conserved F or W. The D gene is left open where the match is weak. Clone size, where shown, is once, few, many, or a class for clones that have expanded.

length	V	size	J	D	CDR3	DNA
15	TRBV11-1	-	TRBJ2-7	TRBD2	CASRRTSGGSYEQYF	TGTGCCAGCAGGAGGACTAGCGGGGGGAGCTACGAGCAGTACTTC
16	TRBV19	-	TRBJ2-2	-	CASSMSAGTLTGELFF	TGTGCCAGTAGTATGTCCGCCGGGACACTTACCGGGGAGCTGTTTTTT
14	TRBV6-4	few	TRBJ1-6	TRBD1	CASSSQGGNSPLHF	TGTGCCAGCAGCTCACAGGGGGGTAATTCACCCCTCCACTTT
16	TRBV5-1	-	TRBJ2-1	-	CASSLSGDWSYNEQFF	TGCGCCAGCAGCTTGTCGGGGGACTGGTCCTACAATGAGCAGTTCTTC
15	TRBV19	-	TRBJ1-1	TRBD1	CASSIRTGREAEAFF	TGTGCCAGTAGTATCCGGACAGGGCGGGAAGCTGAAGCTTTCTTT
11	TRBV5-6	-	TRBJ2-1	-	CASSWGDWKFF	TGTGCCAGCAGCTGGGGGGACTGGAAGTTCTTC
15	TRBV4-3	-	TRBJ1-1	TRBD1	CASSQRDRGLSEAFF	TGCGCCAGCAGCCAAAGGGACAGGGGGCTCTCTGAAGCTTTCTTT
16	TRBV19	-	TRBJ2-1	-	CASSPRGLSSYNEQFF	TGTGCCAGTAGTCCCCGAGGGCTGAGCTCCTACAATGAGCAGTTCTTC
16	TRBV19	-	TRBJ2-4	-	CASSLGTQIAKNIQYF	TGTGCCAGTAGTCTAGGGACTCAAATAGCCAAAAACATTCAGTACTTC
15	TRBV9	once	TRBJ1-2	TRBD1	CASSVAAGGDYGYTF	TGTGCCAGCAGCGTAGCTGCAGGGGGAGACTATGGCTACACCTTC
16	TRBV28	-	TRBJ2-1	TRBD2	CASSFRTSGRGSEQFF	TGTGCCAGCAGTTTTCGGACTAGCGGGAGGGGTAGTGAGCAGTTCTTC
19	TRBV9	-	TRBJ2-3	TRBD2	CASSGGPSSGSGLTDTQYF	TGTGCCAGCAGCGGGGGACCCTCTAGCGGGAGCGGTTTGACAGATACGCAGTATTTT
15	TRBV18	-	TRBJ2-2	-	CASSPPNQGTGELFF	TGTGCCAGCTCACCACCGAACCAGGGCACCGGGGAGCTGTTTTTT
12	TRBV28	-	TRBJ1-2	-	CASIRIPYGYTF	TGTGCCAGCATTAGAATCCCGTATGGCTACACCTTC
12	TRBV6-6	-	TRBJ2-7	-	CASSNRADEQYF	TGTGCCAGCAGTAACAGGGCCGACGAGCAGTACTTC
14	TRBV7-8	-	TRBJ2-5	-	CASSFAGIQETQYF	TGTGCCAGCAGCTTTGCAGGGATCCAAGAGACCCAGTACTTC
13	TRBV6-1	-	TRBJ1-1	TRBD1	CASSRTGGGEAFF	TGTGCCAGCAGTCGTACAGGGGGCGGTGAAGCTTTCTTT
15	TRBV6-5	-	TRBJ2-3	TRBD1	CASSLQGASTDTQYF	TGTGCCAGCAGCCTACAGGGGGCCAGCACAGATACGCAGTATTTT
14	TRBV9	-	TRBJ2-2	-	CASSVGLNTGELFF	TGTGCCAGCAGCGTAGGTCTCAACACCGGGGAGCTGTTTTTT
15	TRBV28	few	TRBJ2-2	-	CASSKGGATTGELFF	TGTGCCAGCAGTAAAGGAGGGGCTACAACCGGGGAGCTGTTTTTT
14	TRBV5-1	-	TRBJ2-6	-	CASSLVAGANVLTF	TGCGCCAGCAGCTTGGTGGCCGGGGCCAACGTCCTGACTTTC
19	TRBV6-1	-	TRBJ2-7	TRBD1	CASSALTGGALSREYEQYF	TGTGCCAGCAGTGCGCTGACAGGGGGAGCCCTCTCCAGGGAGTACGAGCAGTACTTC
16	TRBV7-9	once	TRBJ1-2	-	CASSLVWQGDLYGYTF	TGTGCCAGCAGCTTAGTTTGGCAGGGCGACCTCTATGGCTACACCTTC
15	TRBV11-2	-	TRBJ2-7	-	CASSFRRPGSYEQYF	TGTGCCAGCAGCTTCCGCCGTCCAGGATCCTACGAGCAGTACTTC
13	TRBV18	few	TRBJ2-7	-	CASSPGASGEQYF	TGTGCCAGCTCACCTGGGGCATCGGGCGAGCAGTACTTC
15	TRBV2	-	TRBJ1-2	-	CASSEGWAGRYGYTF	TGTGCCAGCAGTGAAGGGTGGGCAGGGCGCTATGGCTACACCTTC
18	TRBV6-4	-	TRBJ2-3	TRBD2	CTSSDSNLAGGASDTQYF	TGTACCAGCAGTGACTCAAATCTAGCGGGAGGCGCGTCAGATACGCAGTATTTT
13	TRBV18	-	TRBJ1-4	-	CASYRDINEKLFF	TGTGCCAGCTACCGGGACATTAATGAAAAACTGTTTTTT
16	TRBV9	-	TRBJ2-2	-	CASTGDEGVRTGELFF	TGTGCCAGCACCGGGGATGAGGGGGTGAGAACCGGGGAGCTGTTTTTT
15	TRBV15	once	TRBJ2-1	TRBD2	CATSRGGGGANEQFF	TGTGCCACCAGCAGAGGGGGCGGGGGGGCTAATGAGCAGTTCTTC
15	TRBV28	-	TRBJ2-6	-	CASSPSGSGANVLTF	TGTGCCAGCAGTCCTTCGGGCTCTGGGGCCAACGTCCTGACTTTC
13	TRBV6-6	-	TRBJ1-4	-	CASGLLASEKLFF	TGTGCCAGCGGGCTCCTAGCGAGTGAAAAACTGTTTTTT
14	TRBV11-1	-	TRBJ1-1	-	CASSLIRSSTEAFF	TGTGCCAGCAGCTTAATTAGGAGTAGCACTGAAGCTTTCTTT